This is a list of T cell receptor beta chains from one sample in a study of shared clonotypes between healthy human individuals. Sequenced by immunoSEQ multiplex PCR; TCRdb stores in-frame clones only, minus some. The sample records nearly 1,000,000 clones, approximately 80% being singletons. The specimen was memory CD4+ T cells sorted from blood. The source is a man aged 18 to 30 in good health. Each CDR3 is given with its conserved first and last residue. A D gene is named only where the DNA matches it firmly. The listing skips clone size in some rows; elsewhere it reads once, few, many or a size class.

j_call v_call clone_size d_call cdr3_nt cdr3_aa
TRBJ1-5 TRBV28 NA TRBD1 TGTGCCAGCAGGGGGACAGTCCAAAATCAGCCCCAGCATTTT CASRGTVQNQPQHF
TRBJ2-5 TRBV5-1 NA TRBD2 TGCGCCAGCAGCTTGGGCGAACTAGCGGGCCAAGAGACCCAGTACTTC CASSLGELAGQETQYF
TRBJ2-5 TRBV5-1 NA NA TGCGCCAGCAGCCCCCGAGGGCACCCTGAAGAGACCCAGTACTTC CASSPRGHPEETQYF
TRBJ2-2 TRBV11-3 once NA TGTGCCAGCAGCCCGGTCGCGAACACCGGGGAGCTGTTTTTT CASSPVANTGELFF
TRBJ2-7 TRBV7-6 NA NA TGTGCCAGCAGCTTAGCCCCACCCTACGAGCAGTACTTC CASSLAPPYEQYF
TRBJ2-3 TRBV7-2 NA TRBD2 TGTGCCAGCAGCTTACAAGCGGGGGGGCCCTCAGATACGCAGTATTTT CASSLQAGGPSDTQYF
TRBJ1-2 TRBV6-5 NA NA TGTGCCAGCAGCGCCGGGAGCCCCTATGGCTACACCTTC CASSAGSPYGYTF
TRBJ2-2 TRBV2 many NA TGTGCCAGCAGTGGGCAGGTGAACACCGGGGAGCTGTTTTTT CASSGQVNTGELFF
TRBJ2-7 TRBV19 NA TRBD2 TGTGCCAGTAGTAAACTAGCGGCCTACGAGCAGTACTTC CASSKLAAYEQYF
TRBJ1-2 TRBV19 NA NA TGTGCCAGTAATTCAGACGTCTCAACCTTCTATGGCTACACCTTC CASNSDVSTFYGYTF
TRBJ2-3 TRBV7-2 few TRBD2 TGTGCCAGCAGCTTAGACGGGAGGGAGGCAGATACGCAGTATTTT CASSLDGREADTQYF
TRBJ2-7 TRBV7-9 once TRBD2 TGTGCCAGCAGTGGACTGGCTAGCGGGGTTTACGAGCAGTACTTC CASSGLASGVYEQYF
TRBJ1-2 TRBV2 NA NA TGTGCCAGCAGTGAAGCCGGGCGGGGCTACACCTTC CASSEAGRGYTF
TRBJ1-3 TRBV10-3 NA NA TGTGCCATCATGGGAGGAAACACCATATATTTT CAIMGGNTIYF
TRBJ1-6 TRBV28 NA TRBD1 TGTGCCAGCAGTTTATCGGGACAGGGGGTTCATTCACCCCTCCACTTT CASSLSGQGVHSPLHF
TRBJ1-2 TRBV30 NA NA TGTGCCTGGAGTGTAACGGACAACACCTTC CAWSVTDNTF
TRBJ1-5 TRBV28 NA NA TGTGCCAGCAGTTTGAGGTCCCAGGGGAATCAGCCCCAGCATTTT CASSLRSQGNQPQHF
TRBJ1-1 TRBV7-9 NA TRBD1 TGTGCCAGCAGCTTACAGGGGGCGACCACTGAAGCTTTCTTT CASSLQGATTEAFF
TRBJ1-5 TRBV28 NA NA TGTGCCAGCAGTTTAAGGGGGGTGAATCAGCCCCAGCATTTT CASSLRGVNQPQHF
TRBJ2-7 TRBV10-1 NA NA TGCGCCAGCGATCGCGGGACCCACTCCTACGAGCAGTACTTC CASDRGTHSYEQYF
TRBJ2-3 TRBV5-1 few NA TGCGCCAGCAGCGTGGGGCCCGGACGTAGCACAGATACGCAGTATTTT CASSVGPGRSTDTQYF
TRBJ1-1 TRBV28 NA TRBD1 TGTGCCAGCAGTTTAAATGGTCAGGGGGGAGATCGGGCTGAAGCTTTCTTT CASSLNGQGGDRAEAFF
TRBJ2-3 TRBV29-1 many NA TGCAGCGTCGAGACCGGGACTCTAGATACGCAGTATTTT CSVETGTLDTQYF